This T cell receptor beta chain derives from a study of post-analysis software for immune sequencing data. Whole-study findings and limits: There were a few TRBV segments more frequent in patients than controls, and TRBV5-6, TRBV5-1 and TRBV20-1 were among them. F measure showed strong co-clustering of same-batch samples. Controls showed significantly higher normalized Chao1 diversity than did multiple sclerosis patients.

Unique molecular identifiers were present in the TCR beta cDNA libraries. The authors obtained roughly 550,000 cDNA molecules from around 0.96 to 9.9 million T cells. Each CDR3 protein is one row after TCRdb ran MiXCR on the PCR reads. The data contain around 700,000 distinct CDR3 sequences, roughly three fifths of them singletons. This CDR3 is built from 14 residues. The germline CDR1 and CDR2 sequences are DFQATT and SNEGSKA (reference sequence). As regards this clonotype: Its specificity is not known. A much larger clone differs by one base, so this may be a read error.

The sample comprised blood. This TCR came from a girl between 2 and 10 years old with multiple sclerosis. The chain carries TRBV20-1 and TRBJ2-7, with a tentative D call TRBD2 (5 bases). The J call is uncertain, as TRBJ2-5 better fits the DNA end. CDR3: CSARGPTTRETQYF. Here the CDR3 DNA reads TGCAGTGCTAGAGGGCCGACTACTAGGGAGACCCAGTACTTC.